Below are 24 T cell receptor beta chains sequenced from a single sample in a study of cytomegalovirus exposure and HLA in healthy donors. PCR employed 60 Vbeta and 13 Jbeta primers. Some clones are missing from TCRdb's copy, which holds only in-frame ones; the method was immunoSEQ multiplex PCR. The table shows around 98,000 clones, with around 70% occurring only once. The specimen sequenced was PBMCs. All receptors derive from a man aged 45 to 65 in good health and CMV-seronegative.

The chain recombines TRBV2 with TRBJ2-7; 8 bases fit TRBD1. Germline V CDR1 and CDR2: SNHLY, FYNNEI. V lost 9 bases, J lost 3 bases, and 7 bases stayed unmatched. The CDR3 has 13 residues. CDR3 amino acids: CASGQGAVYEQYF. CDR3 sequence (DNA): TGTGCCAGTGGACAGGGAGCGGTCTACGAGCAGTACTTC.

The rearrangement uses TRBV7-9 and TRBJ2-3, with TRBD1 matching 7 bases. Germline CDR1 and CDR2: SEHNR and FQNEAQ (reference sequence). The CDR3 contains 14 residues. The V segment lost 5 bases and the J segment 3 bases; nucleotides outside the gene matches: 5. CDR3 coding DNA: TGTGCCAGCAGCGTGACAGGGTATACAGATACGCAGTATTTT. This gives the protein CASSVTGYTDTQYF.

This chain uses TRBV5-6 with TRBJ1-2; 11 nucleotides match TRBD1. J lost 5 bases, V lost 4 bases, and 7 bases had no gene match. The CDR3 contains 15 residues. Germline values: CDR1 SGHDT, CDR2 YYEEEE. In DNA, the CDR3 is TGTGCCAGCAGCCTACGGACAGGGGGCGGATATGGCTACACCTTC. Translated, it gives CASSLRTGGGYGYTF.

Notes on this clone: One end of the junction varies from germline; a read error may be responsible. DNA for the CDR3: TGTGCCAGGAGCTCACGGAGTCCCTACAATGAGCAGTTCTTC. It translates to CARSSRSPYNEQFF. The rearrangement uses TRBV5-3 and TRBJ2-1; unclear D gene. TRBV5-3 is given ORF status, its function remaining uncertain. This CDR3 is built from 14 residues.

The chain employs TRBV2 and TRBJ1-2; no firm D call. V gave up 7 bases and J gave up 4 bases, with 16 bases separating them. The length of the CDR3 is 14 residues. Germline loops: CDR1 SNHLY, CDR2 FYNNEI. The CDR3 region has the DNA TGTGCCAGCACCCCGGTTGAGGGAGGCTATGGCTACACCTTC. As protein: CASTPVEGGYGYTF.

The chain combines TRBV16 with TRBJ1-2; 7 bases align to TRBD1. Germline CDR1 is KGHSY and CDR2 is FQNENV. The CDR3 is 16 residues long. V trimming: 1 base; J trimming: 8 bases; junction bases outside the gene matches: 13. The CDR3 DNA is TGTGCCAGCAGCCAATTTTCGACAGGGTCGATTGGCGGCTACACCTTC. Translating gives CASSQFSTGSIGGYTF.

The chain combines TRBV27 with TRBJ1-5, with a tentative D call TRBD1 (5 bases). Per germline, CDR1 MNHEY and CDR2 SMNVEV (reference sequence). The CDR3 sequence is 15 residues long. Trimming pared 3 bases from V and 6 bases from J, leaving 15 bases between. The CDR3 loop is CASSFPRREGQPQHF. DNA of the CDR3: TGTGCCAGCAGTTTCCCCCGCAGGGAGGGTCAGCCCCAGCATTTT.

The chain couples TRBV7-2 to TRBJ2-3; TRBD2 matches at 7 bases. CDR3 size: 15 residues. In germline, CDR1 is SGHTA, CDR2 FQGNSA. The junction had 5 bases not matched to a gene; V was cut back by 5 bases and J by 0 bases. Here the CDR3 reads CASSRDYLSTDTQYF. CDR3 DNA: TGTGCCAGCAGCCGGGACTACCTAAGCACAGATACGCAGTATTTT.

This rearrangement joins TRBV5-1 to TRBJ2-5, with D uncertain. V lost 2 bases, J lost 1 base, and 9 bases lay in between. The CDR3 covers 14 residues. Germline-derived CDR1 and CDR2 are SGHRS and YFSETQ. The CDR3 sequence is CASSFIRIQETQYF. As DNA, the CDR3 is TGCGCCAGCAGCTTTATCAGGATCCAAGAGACCCAGTACTTC.

This clone turned up a few times. CDR3 loop: CASSVVGQGNEKLFF. CDR3 nucleotide sequence: TGTGCCAGCAGCGTCGTGGGGCAGGGAAATGAAAAACTGTTTTTT. The chain has TRBV5-8 and TRBJ1-4; a weak D match, TRBD1 (5 bases). The V and J ends lost 4 bases and 5 bases respectively, with 15 bases between them. Germline CDR1 is SGHTS and CDR2 is YDEGEE. This CDR3 region has 15 residues.

This rearrangement joins TRBV2 to TRBJ2-3, with D hard to call. CDR3 length: 13 amino acids. The V gene's germline CDR1 is SNHLY and CDR2 FYNNEI. Deletions cut 5 bases from V and 1 base from J, with 7 bases between. This CDR3 is CASSLRRTDTQYF. CDR3 DNA: TGTGCCAGCAGTTTGCGTCGCACAGATACGCAGTATTTT.

This chain links TRBV4-1 with TRBJ2-1; D may be TRBD1 (6 bases). This CDR3 is 16 amino acids long. Germline V gene sequence: CDR1 MGHRA, CDR2 YSYEKL. V was cut by 1 base and J by 5 bases, with 15 bases left in between. The CDR3 DNA is TGCGCCAGCAGCCAAGGACCGAAGGGGGTGAACAATGAGCAGTTCTTC. It specifies CASSQGPKGVNNEQFF.

This clone was counted only a few times. V is TRBV6-6 and J is TRBJ2-1, with TRBD2 matching 11 bases. V was pared by 4 bases and J by 4 bases, with 6 bases of the junction left unmatched. Germline V gene data show CDR1 as MNHNY and CDR2 as SVGAGI (reference sequence). The CDR3 has 16 residues. CDR3: CASSWRGLAEYNEQFF. As DNA, the CDR3 is TGTGCCAGCAGTTGGCGGGGACTAGCGGAGTACAATGAGCAGTTCTTC.

V is TRBV6-5 and J is TRBJ1-1; a possible D gene is TRBD1 (6 bases). Germline CDR1 is MNHEY and CDR2 is SVGAGI. There are 13 residues in the CDR3. The ends were cut back, 0 bases at V and 11 bases at J, with 13 bases in the middle. The CDR3 loop reads CASSYSSGAGAFF. CDR3 in DNA: TGTGCCAGCAGTTACTCATCAGGGGCCGGGGCTTTCTTT.

This rearrangement joins TRBV9 to TRBJ2-7, with D perhaps TRBD1 (6 bases). This CDR3 has 16 residues. Trimming took off 1 base at V and 3 bases at J, with 17 bases between the two ends. CDR1 is SGDLS, CDR2 YYNGEE, per germline. In DNA form, the CDR3 reads TGTGCCAGCAGCGTATCGGGGTCAGGGGAATACTACGAGCAGTACTTC. Residues: CASSVSGSGEYYEQYF.

The chain combines TRBV4-1 with TRBJ1-1; D is unclear. The CDR3 is 14 residues long. CDR1 MGHRA and CDR2 YSYEKL come from the germline V gene. V lost 4 bases, J lost 5 bases, and 14 bases lay in between. CDR3 in amino acids: CASSPDGGRTEAFF. In nucleotides, the CDR3 is TGCGCCAGCAGCCCAGATGGAGGGAGGACTGAAGCTTTCTTT.

V is TRBV28 and J is TRBJ2-1; 11 bases map to TRBD2. The CDR3 loop spans 15 amino acids. CDR1 is MDHEN and CDR2 is SYDVKM in the germline V gene. Trimming removed 5 bases from V and 8 bases from J; junction bases left unmatched: 8. The CDR3 sequence is CASSTTSGGGYEQFF. As DNA, the CDR3 is TGTGCCAGCAGTACTACTAGCGGGGGCGGTTATGAGCAGTTCTTC.

This rearrangement joins TRBV6-5 to TRBJ1-4; D uncertain. This CDR3 region has 12 residues. Germline values: CDR1 MNHEY, CDR2 SVGAGI. The germline V and J ends were trimmed by 5 bases and 7 bases, with 8 bases remaining between them. CDR3 nucleotide sequence: TGTGCCAGCAGTCGATTGAGTGAAAAACTGTTTTTT. Translation gives CASSRLSEKLFF.

The chain couples TRBV21-1 to TRBJ1-2; TRBD1, the table's D call, was not compared with the DNA. TRBV21-1 has pseudogene status. The CDR3 contains 15 residues. The CDR3 spells CASSNKSGNKNGYTF. DNA for the CDR3: TGTGCCAGCAGCAACAAATCAGGGAACAAAAATGGCTACACCTTC.

This clone came up once. This chain links TRBV15 with TRBJ1-4; TRBD1 matches 12 bases. CDR1 and CDR2 (germline): LNHNV, YYDKDF (reference sequence). V was clipped by 5 bases and J by 5 bases; unmatched bases: 3. There are 15 residues in the CDR3. The CDR3 spells CATSRGTGGNEKLFF. CDR3 in DNA: TGTGCCACCAGCCGAGGGACAGGGGGCAATGAAAAACTGTTTTTT. The complete variable domain, with remaining parts taken from reference TRBV15 and TRBJ1-4, reads DAMVIQNPRYQVTQFGKPVTLSCSQTLNHNVMYWYQQKSSQAPKLLFHYYDKDFNNEADTPDNFQSRRPNTSFCFLDIRSPGLGDTAMYLCATSRGTGGNEKLFFGSGTQLSVL.

This clone was recorded a few times. The rearrangement links TRBV5-1 to TRBJ1-3, with D tentatively TRBD1 (6 bases). V was trimmed by 5 bases and J by 7 bases, leaving 22 bases between them. Germline-derived CDR1 and CDR2 are SGHRS and YFSETQ. This CDR3 is built from 16 residues. CDR3 nucleotides: TGCGCCAGCAGTTTCTTGTCACAGGGTAAAGGGAACACCATATATTTT. This translates into CASSFLSQGKGNTIYF.

The J gene is TRBJ1-1, the V gene TRBV4-1, with TRBD1 identical over 8 bases. Trimming at V came to 3 bases and at J to 1 base, leaving 7 bases not matched to a gene. This CDR3 is built from 16 residues. CDR1 is MGHRA, CDR2 YSYEKL, per germline. This CDR3 is CASSQGRGTGNTEAFF. The CDR3 DNA sequence: TGCGCCAGCAGCCAGGGGAGAGGGACAGGGAACACTGAAGCTTTCTTT.

This chain connects TRBV11-3 to TRBJ2-6; D is uncertain. With 3 bases removed from V and 2 bases from J, the gap between germline ends came to 8 bases. CDR3 size: 15 residues. Germline V CDR1 and CDR2: SGHNT, YENEEA. In nucleotides, the CDR3 is TGTGCCAGCAGCTTGAAAGCCCCTGGGGCCAACGTCCTGACTTTC. It codes for CASSLKAPGANVLTF.

The rearrangement joins TRBV28 to TRBJ2-1; TRBD2 agrees at 8 bases. This CDR3 region has 17 residues. From germline, CDR1 is MDHEN and CDR2 SYDVKM. Losses at the gene ends were 4 bases for V and 3 bases for J; bases not matched to a gene: 11. This CDR3 is CASSSQRTSRVYNEQFF. As DNA, the CDR3 is TGTGCCAGCAGTTCCCAAAGGACTAGCAGGGTCTACAATGAGCAGTTCTTC.